This paragraph covers one TCR beta chain sequence. What it binds is unknown. All donors were healthy HIV-negative adults lacking recent acute infections or vaccinations. Both CD45RO+ cells and CCR7-negative CD45RA+ TemRA cells were combined to make up CD8 memory. Genomic DNA per cell subset filled all wells of several immunoSEQ plates. Profiling relied on immunoSEQ multiplex PCR, and the TCRdb table lists in-frame clones only, not all of them. The sample consists of approximately 99,000 clones, 55% to 70% of them appearing once. This entry is derived from a study of shared clonotypes between healthy human individuals. Study-level results: Apart from blood, nothing was sampled; tissue repertoires likely differ.

Input material: memory CD8+ T cells sorted from blood. Subset indicated: CD45RO+ cells pooled with CCR7-negative TemRA cells. This sequence originates from a young woman in good health.

Written as DNA, the CDR3 is TGTGCCAGCAGTTTTTGGCCTGATCCAGCCGGCACTGAAGCTTTCTTT. Its protein is CASSFWPDPAGTEAFF. V usage is TRBV28 and J usage is TRBJ1-1; D not resolved. The CDR3 is 16 amino acids. V lost 3 bases and J lost 4, with 18 bases in between. Per the germline V gene, CDR1 is MDHEN and CDR2 is SYDVKM.